Shown below are 30 T cell receptor beta chains from a single sample sequenced in a study of CXCR3-negative and CXCR3-positive naive CD8 T cells. UMI labels and 5' RACE were used to prepare the TRB cDNA libraries. TCRdb re-called the 5' RACE reads; every CDR3 protein appears as one record, without DNA. The sample has 150,000 to 180,000 distinct CDR3 sequences, and its top ten clones hold approximately 0.46%. Their specific antigens are unknown. Study-level findings and limits: CXCR3-negative naive cells had less hydrophobic TRB CDR3s than did CXCR3-positive naive cells.

Sequenced: naive CXCR3+ CD8+ T cells from blood. The subset is: CD45RO-CCR7+CD27+CD95- naive CD8+ T cells expressing CXCR3 (TNR3+). The receptor source for this set is a human donor in good health. Some clones in this sample may be carry-over from other donors' samples.

The chain is built from TRBV27 and TRBJ1-2; TCRdb's assignment of TRBD1 cannot be checked, as there is no DNA. CDR1 is MNHEY and CDR2 is SMNVEV in the germline V gene (reference sequence). The CDR3 is 14 amino acids. Here the CDR3 reads CASSARGVNYGYTF.

The genes are TRBV29-1 and TRBJ2-7; TCRdb gives TRBD1 as the D gene, but with no DNA this cannot be confirmed. Germline assignment: CDR1 SQVTM and CDR2 ANQGSEA. There are 15 residues in the CDR3. The CDR3 here is CSVEEGTGPTYEQYF.

The rearrangement joins TRBV7-9 to TRBJ2-2. Germline assignment: CDR1 SEHNR and CDR2 FQNEAQ (reference sequence). This CDR3 has 13 amino acids. The CDR3 protein is CASSLGGLGELFF. The complete variable domain, with remaining parts taken from reference TRBV7-9 and TRBJ2-2, reads DTGVSQNPRHKITKRGQNVTFRCDPISEHNRLYWYRQTLGQGPEFLTYFQNEAQLEKSRLLSDRFSAERPKGSFSTLEIQRTEQGDSAMYLCASSLGGLGELFFGEGSRLTVL.

The gene calls are TRBV5-6 and TRBJ2-1; without DNA, the TCRdb call of TRBD2 cannot be checked. Germline loops: CDR1 SGHDT, CDR2 YYEEEE. The CDR3 extends over 16 amino acids. This chain's CDR3 is CASSLVLAETYNEQFF.

This rearrangement joins TRBV4-2 to TRBJ2-7; TCRdb designates TRBD2, a call that cannot be tested without DNA. CDR1 and CDR2 (germline): LGHNA, YNFKEQ. The CDR3 is made up of 16 amino acids. CDR3 residues: CASSQEIAGGNYEQYF.

V gene TRBV19 combines with J gene TRBJ2-1; TCRdb proposes TRBD2, but this gene call is untestable without DNA. The CDR3 totals 12 residues. The germline V gene encodes CDR1 LNHDA and CDR2 SQIVND (reference sequence). The CDR3 sequence: CASWGGDYEQFF.

V is TRBV10-3 and J is TRBJ2-7. CDR3 size: 19 residues. Germline V gives CDR1 ENHRY, CDR2 SYGVKD. The CDR3 region is CAISDSRHLTADPSYEQYF.

V is TRBV13 and J is TRBJ2-7. This CDR3 has 13 amino acids. CDR1 is PRHDT and CDR2 is FYEKMQ in the germline V gene (reference sequence). CDR3 residues: CASSEATDREQYF.

V usage is TRBV4-1 and J usage is TRBJ2-7; the TRBD1 assignment by TCRdb is unverifiable without DNA. CDR3 size: 15 residues. From germline, CDR1 is MGHRA and CDR2 YSYEKL. CDR3 protein: CASSLTQGKLYEQYF.

The chain has TRBV13 and TRBJ2-7; TCRdb's D call of TRBD1 is untestable without DNA. CDR1 and CDR2 from the germline V gene are PRHDT and FYEKMQ (reference sequence). CDR3 size: 16 residues. Here the CDR3 reads CASSTNNRDSPYEQYF.

The V gene is TRBV14, the J gene TRBJ2-1; TCRdb returns TRBD2, unconfirmable since there is no DNA. The CDR3 length is 15 residues. Germline V CDR1 and CDR2: SGHDN, FVKESK. The CDR3 loop is CASSQLAGVDNEQFF.

CDR3 region: CASSLVDRGYEQYF. The chain carries TRBV7-2 and TRBJ2-7; TCRdb's D call of TRBD1 is untestable without DNA. From germline, CDR1 is SGHTA and CDR2 FQGNSA. This CDR3 has 14 residues.

The chain has TRBV5-1 and TRBJ2-3; the TCRdb call, TRBD2, lacks DNA for checking. The CDR3 consists of 12 residues. Germline values: CDR1 SGHRS, CDR2 YFSETQ. CDR3: CASSEARDTQYF.

This sequence joins TRBV28 and TRBJ2-1; TCRdb picks TRBD1, but there is no DNA to check that call. This CDR3 comprises 17 residues. Germline CDR1 is MDHEN and CDR2 is SYDVKM. The CDR3 region is CASSFTAGGGWSDEQFF.

The chain has TRBV27 and TRBJ1-3; TCRdb designates TRBD1, a call that cannot be tested without DNA. The germline V gene encodes CDR1 MNHEY and CDR2 SMNVEV (reference sequence). CDR3 length: 14 amino acids. The CDR3 protein is CASGLQGVGNTIYF.

The V call is TRBV6-6, the J call TRBJ1-4; absent DNA, TCRdb's TRBD1 call cannot be checked. The germline V gene has CDR1 MNHNY and CDR2 SVGAGI (reference sequence). CDR3 length: 15 amino acids. CDR3 sequence: CASSQSTGRNQKLFF.

The chain is built from TRBV28 and TRBJ2-1. Germline-derived CDR1 and CDR2 are MDHEN and SYDVKM. This CDR3 spans 18 amino acids. Here the CDR3 reads CASSFQPYHPDSYNEQFF.

The chain links TRBV7-9 to TRBJ2-2; checking the TCRdb D call of TRBD1 is not possible without DNA. The CDR3 is 18 residues long. The germline gives CDR1 SEHNR, CDR2 FQNEAQ (reference sequence). The CDR3 spells CASSPRTGARPNTGELFF. The whole variable domain, remainder taken from reference TRBV7-9 and TRBJ2-2, is DTGVSQNPRHKITKRGQNVTFRCDPISEHNRLYWYRQTLGQGPEFLTYFQNEAQLEKSRLLSDRFSAERPKGSFSTLEIQRTEQGDSAMYLCASSPRTGARPNTGELFFGEGSRLTVL.

The genes are TRBV9 and TRBJ2-3; as DNA is missing, the TRBD1 call by TCRdb cannot be tested. From germline, CDR1 is SGDLS and CDR2 YYNGEE. This CDR3 region has 14 residues. The CDR3 sequence: CASSAWTDTDTQYF. The variable domain in full, with the rest retrieved from reference TRBV9 and TRBJ2-3, is DSGVTQTPKHLITATGQRVTLRCSPRSGDLSVYWYQQSLDQGLQFLIQYYNGEERAKGNILERFSAQQFPDLHSELNLSSLELGDSALYFCASSAWTDTDTQYFGPGTRLTVL.

This chain uses TRBV6-2 or TRBV6-3 with TRBJ2-1; TCRdb outputs TRBD1, but without DNA this stays unchecked. CDR1 is MNHEY, CDR2 SVGEGT, per germline. The CDR3 runs to 13 residues. This CDR3 is CASESQGTVEQFF.

The CDR3 loop is CASRRDVYQETQYF. The rearrangement uses TRBV28 and TRBJ2-5; TCRdb names TRBD1, which stays unverified in the absence of DNA. This CDR3 spans 14 amino acids. CDR1 and CDR2 from the germline V gene are MDHEN and SYDVKM.

CDR3 region: CATSRDLGGVNYGYTF. The J gene is TRBJ1-2, the V gene TRBV15; TCRdb gives TRBD1 as the D gene, but with no DNA this cannot be confirmed. This CDR3 contains 16 residues. Germline V gene data show CDR1 as LNHNV and CDR2 as YYDKDF (reference sequence).

CDR3 sequence: CASSPDFGVSGNTEAFF. The genes are TRBV18 and TRBJ1-1; the D gene TCRdb calls, TRBD1, cannot be checked with no DNA. The CDR3 runs to 17 residues. In germline, CDR1 is KGHSH, CDR2 LQKENI.

The rearrangement links TRBV29-1 to TRBJ1-2; no DNA is available, so the TRBD1 call from TCRdb remains unchecked. The CDR3 is 13 residues long. CDR1 SQVTM and CDR2 ANQGSEA come from the germline V gene. CDR3 loop: CSAVGQGRSGYTF.

The chain is built from TRBV20-1 and TRBJ1-2; TCRdb reports TRBD1, a call that lacks DNA to check it against. There are 15 residues in the CDR3. Germline V lookup: CDR1 DFQATT, CDR2 SNEGSKA (reference sequence). The CDR3: CSARWGQGAFYGYTF.

This chain links TRBV27 with TRBJ2-7. The CDR3 sequence is 12 residues long. Germline V gene lookup returns CDR1 MNHEY and CDR2 SMNVEV (reference sequence). The CDR3 spells CASSSQFYEQYF.

The chain combines TRBV29-1 with TRBJ2-7; there is no DNA to check the TCRdb D call of TRBD1. Germline V lookup: CDR1 SQVTM, CDR2 ANQGSEA. This CDR3 region has 16 residues. The CDR3 here is CSVEGEPGRSSYEQYF.

This chain joins TRBV9 and TRBJ2-7; TCRdb indicates TRBD2, and absent DNA this call remains unverified. CDR3 length: 13 residues. Germline loops: CDR1 SGDLS, CDR2 YYNGEE. CDR3: CASAGGDLDEQYF.

This CDR3 reads CATSRATARLGPDQETQYF. This sequence joins TRBV15 and TRBJ2-5; the D gene TCRdb calls, TRBD2, cannot be checked with no DNA. This CDR3 has 19 amino acids. Germline V gives CDR1 LNHNV, CDR2 YYDKDF (reference sequence).

J is TRBJ2-7 and V is TRBV4-2; TCRdb names TRBD2, which stays unverified in the absence of DNA. The germline CDR1 and CDR2 sequences are LGHNA and YNFKEQ. The CDR3 is 17 amino acids. CDR3 amino acids: CASSQERAGRITYEQYF.